This TCR beta chain was documented in a study of CD4 T cells in relation to SARS-CoV-2 and coronaviruses. Across the whole study: The negative reference was HIV-1 Nef peptide pool or peptide-free culture. The HLA restriction of the shared crossreactive spike epitopes was mapped.

Before the COVID-19 pandemic, during about 2010-2018, CD4+ T cells were taken from unexposed donors. The cells were cultured for under 13 days before CD4+ T cells were isolated. Overall study findings and caveats: In around 60% of donors, memory CD4+ clonotypes crossrecognized SARS-CoV-2 and at least one common cold coronavirus spike.

Trimming pared 4 bases from V and 7 bases from J, leaving 17 bases between. CDR1 is SEHNR, CDR2 FQNEAQ, per germline (reference sequence). CDR3 size: 15 residues. As for this clone: What it recognizes is unknown.

Some clones are missing from TCRdb's copy, which holds only in-frame ones; the method was immunoSEQ multiplex PCR. The repertoire holds nearly 30,000 clones, around 80% seen once, with roughly 14% in the top ten. The V and J genes are TRBV7-9 and TRBJ2-4, with no clear D. Sequencing was done on a sample of CD4+ T cells from PBMCs, cultured in vitro. The receptor was derived from a human donor in good health. DNA for the CDR3: TGTGCCAGCAGCTCCCCCCCCCTAGAAGGGAACATTCAGTACTTC. Its protein is CASSSPPLEGNIQYF.